This T cell receptor beta chain is from a study of blood T cell repertoires in COVID-19. Overall study context: Acute and convalescent COVID-19 samples came from the United States, Italy and Spain. T cells, B-cell-depleted T cells, or PBMCs supplied cDNA or gDNA.

CDR1 and CDR2 (germline): MDHEN, SYDVKM. With 6 bases removed from V and 0 bases from J, the gap between germline ends came to 15 bases. The length of the CDR3 is 16 residues. Per the authors' pipeline: Counts of nucleated cells, estimated from reference gene primer amplification, were obtained. Using immunoSEQ multiplex PCR, the repertoire was profiled, and TCRdb retains in-frame clones only, with some absent. The DNA was the basis for D and trimming; V, J and clone size are from that table. This sample has 90,000 to 150,000 clones, with 80% to 90% found just once. This sequence originates from a man aged 70-80 years with active or convalescent COVID-19. The chain combines TRBV28 with TRBJ1-3, with D possibly matching TRBD1 (5 bases). Material for sequencing was peripheral blood. The CDR3 DNA reads as TGTGCCAGCAGGATTAGGCAGGGATCCTCTGGAAACACCATATATTTT. Amino acid sequence: CASRIRQGSSGNTIYF.